This T cell receptor (beta chain) was retrieved from a study of blood T cells in healthy people across ages. As concerns this clonotype: Antigen unknown.

A second PCR, run for about 7 to 11 cycles, used a sample-barcoded 5' primer plus a J-beta primer mix. A template-switch adaptor containing 12 random nucleotides labeled each cDNA molecule. TCRdb fed the 5' RACE reads into MiXCR, producing one record per CDR3 protein. The sample consists of fewer than 800,000 distinct CDR3 sequences, about 34% of them appearing once. CDR1 and CDR2 (germline): GTSNPN, SVGIG (reference sequence). The junction had 10 bases not matched to a gene; V was cut back by 3 bases and J by 6 bases. The CDR3 is made up of 16 amino acids. General study points: The lack of PBMC sorting stopped any conclusive naive versus antigen-experienced comparison.

The chain combines TRBV30 with TRBJ1-6, with 8 nucleotides matching TRBD1. The receptor was isolated from a woman of 80 years or more in good health. The sequenced sample was blood. CDR3 residues: CAWRGRTGTFNSPLHF. In nucleotides, the CDR3 is TGTGCCTGGAGGGGTAGGACAGGGACTTTTAATTCACCCCTCCACTTT.